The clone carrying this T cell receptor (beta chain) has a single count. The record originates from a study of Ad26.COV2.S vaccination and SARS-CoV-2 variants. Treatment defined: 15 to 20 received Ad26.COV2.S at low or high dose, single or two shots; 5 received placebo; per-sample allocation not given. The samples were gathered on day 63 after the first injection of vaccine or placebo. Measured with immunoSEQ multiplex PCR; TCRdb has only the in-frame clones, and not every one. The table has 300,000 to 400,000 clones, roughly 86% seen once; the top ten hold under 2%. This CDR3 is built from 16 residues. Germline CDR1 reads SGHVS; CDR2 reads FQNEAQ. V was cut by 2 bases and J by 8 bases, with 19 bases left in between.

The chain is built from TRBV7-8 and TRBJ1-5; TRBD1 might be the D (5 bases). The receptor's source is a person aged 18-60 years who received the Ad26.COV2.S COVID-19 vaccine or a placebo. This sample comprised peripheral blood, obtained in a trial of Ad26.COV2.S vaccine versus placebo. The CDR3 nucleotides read TGTGCCAGCAGCTTAAATGGTAGGGGTTTGAGGGAGCCCCAGCATTTT. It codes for CASSLNGRGLREPQHF.